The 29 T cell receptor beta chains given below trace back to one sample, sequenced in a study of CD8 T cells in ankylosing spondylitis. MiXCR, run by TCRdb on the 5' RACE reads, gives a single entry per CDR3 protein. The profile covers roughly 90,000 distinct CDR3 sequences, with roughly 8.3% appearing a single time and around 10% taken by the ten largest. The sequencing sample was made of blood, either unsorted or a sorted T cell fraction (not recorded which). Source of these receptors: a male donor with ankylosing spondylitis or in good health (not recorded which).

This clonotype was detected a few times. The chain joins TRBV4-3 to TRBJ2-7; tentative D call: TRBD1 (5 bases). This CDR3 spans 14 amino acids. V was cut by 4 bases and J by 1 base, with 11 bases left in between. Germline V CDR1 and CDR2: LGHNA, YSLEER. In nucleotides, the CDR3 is TGCGCCAGCAGCCCTTCCAGGGTTTCCTACGAGCAGTACTTC. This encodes CASSPSRVSYEQYF.

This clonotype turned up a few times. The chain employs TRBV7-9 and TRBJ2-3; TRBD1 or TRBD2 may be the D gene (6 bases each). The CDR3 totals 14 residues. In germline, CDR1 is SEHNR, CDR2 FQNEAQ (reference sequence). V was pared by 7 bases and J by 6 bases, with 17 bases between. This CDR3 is CASNPTGGGDTQYF. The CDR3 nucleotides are TGTGCCAGCAATCCCACCGGAGGGGGGGATACGCAGTATTTT. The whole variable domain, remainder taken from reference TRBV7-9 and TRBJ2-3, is DTGVSQNPRHKITKRGQNVTFRCDPISEHNRLYWYRQTLGQGPEFLTYFQNEAQLEKSRLLSDRFSAERPKGSFSTLEIQRTEQGDSAMYLCASNPTGGGDTQYFGPGTRLTVL.

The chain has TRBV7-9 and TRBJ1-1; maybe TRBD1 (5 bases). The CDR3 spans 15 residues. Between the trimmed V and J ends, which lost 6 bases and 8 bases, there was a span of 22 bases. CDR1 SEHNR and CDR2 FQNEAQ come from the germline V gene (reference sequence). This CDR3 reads CASRDWGSSPGEAFF. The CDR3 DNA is TGTGCCAGCAGGGATTGGGGGAGTAGCCCTGGGGAAGCTTTCTTT.

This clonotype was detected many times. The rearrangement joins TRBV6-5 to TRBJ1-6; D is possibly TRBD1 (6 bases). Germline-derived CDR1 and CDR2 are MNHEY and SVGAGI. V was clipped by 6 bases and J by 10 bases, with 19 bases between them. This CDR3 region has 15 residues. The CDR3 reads CASSYDRTVESPLHF. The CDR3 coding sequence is TGTGCCAGCAGCTATGACAGGACGGTGGAATCACCCCTCCACTTT.

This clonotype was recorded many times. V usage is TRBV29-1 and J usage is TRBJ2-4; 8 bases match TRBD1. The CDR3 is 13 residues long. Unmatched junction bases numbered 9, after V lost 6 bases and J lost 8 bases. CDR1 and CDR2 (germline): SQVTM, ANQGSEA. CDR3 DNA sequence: TGCAGCGTACACAGGGGGACGGGGGACATTCAGTACTTC. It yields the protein CSVHRGTGDIQYF.

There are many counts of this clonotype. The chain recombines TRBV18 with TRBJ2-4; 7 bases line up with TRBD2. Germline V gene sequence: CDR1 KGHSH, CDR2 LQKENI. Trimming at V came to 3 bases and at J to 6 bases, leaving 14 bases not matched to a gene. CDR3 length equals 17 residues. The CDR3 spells CASSPLSETSLANIQYF. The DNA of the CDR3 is TGTGCCAGCTCACCCCTTTCAGAGACTAGCCTGGCAAACATTCAGTACTTC.

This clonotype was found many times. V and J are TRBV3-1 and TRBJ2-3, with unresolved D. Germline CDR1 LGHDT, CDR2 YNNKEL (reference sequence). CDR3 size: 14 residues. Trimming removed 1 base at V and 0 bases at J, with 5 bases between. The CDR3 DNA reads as TGTGCCAGCAGCCAAGTTTCAAGCACAGATACGCAGTATTTT. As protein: CASSQVSSTDTQYF.

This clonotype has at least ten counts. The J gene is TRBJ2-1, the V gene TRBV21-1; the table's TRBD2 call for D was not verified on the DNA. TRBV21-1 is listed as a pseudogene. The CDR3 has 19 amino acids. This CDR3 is CASSGPGTSGRAGYNEQFF. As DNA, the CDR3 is TGTGCCAGCAGCGGGCCCGGGACTAGCGGGAGGGCCGGCTACAATGAGCAGTTCTTC.

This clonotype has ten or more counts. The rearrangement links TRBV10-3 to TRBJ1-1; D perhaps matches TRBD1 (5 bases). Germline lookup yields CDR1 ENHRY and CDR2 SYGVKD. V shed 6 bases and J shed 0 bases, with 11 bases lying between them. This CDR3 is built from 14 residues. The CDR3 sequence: CAIRTDRMNTEAFF. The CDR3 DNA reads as TGTGCCATCAGAACAGACAGAATGAACACTGAAGCTTTCTTT.

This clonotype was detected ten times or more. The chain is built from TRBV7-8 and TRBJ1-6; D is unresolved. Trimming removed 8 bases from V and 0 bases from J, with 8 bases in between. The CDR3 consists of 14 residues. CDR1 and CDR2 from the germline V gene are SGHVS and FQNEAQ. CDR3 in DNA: TGTGCCAGCCGCTGGGCCTCCTATAATTCACCCCTCCACTTT. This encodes CASRWASYNSPLHF. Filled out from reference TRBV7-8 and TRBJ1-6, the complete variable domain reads GAGVSQSPRYKVAKRGQDVALRCDPISGHVSLFWYQQALGQGPEFLTYFQNEAQLDKSGLPSDRFFAERPEGSVSTLKIQRTQQEDSAVYLCASRWASYNSPLHFGNGTRLTVT.

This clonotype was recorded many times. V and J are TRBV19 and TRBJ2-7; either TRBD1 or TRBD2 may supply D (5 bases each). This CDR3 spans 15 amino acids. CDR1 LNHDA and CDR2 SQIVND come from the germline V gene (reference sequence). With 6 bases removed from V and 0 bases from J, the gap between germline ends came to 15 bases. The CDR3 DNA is TGTGCCAGTAGAAAATCTTGGGGGAGCTCCTACGAGCAGTACTTC. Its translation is CASRKSWGSSYEQYF.

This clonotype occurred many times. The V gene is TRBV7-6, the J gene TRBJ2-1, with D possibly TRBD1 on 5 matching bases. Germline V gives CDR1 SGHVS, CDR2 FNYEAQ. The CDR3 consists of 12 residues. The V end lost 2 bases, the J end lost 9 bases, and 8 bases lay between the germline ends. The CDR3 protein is CASSLQGFEQFF. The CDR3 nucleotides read TGTGCCAGCAGCTTACAGGGTTTTGAGCAGTTCTTC. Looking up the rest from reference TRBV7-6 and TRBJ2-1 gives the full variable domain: GAGVSQSPRYKVTKRGQDVALRCDPISGHVSLYWYRQALGQGPEFLTYFNYEAQQDKSGLPNDRFSAERPEGSISTLTIQRTEQRDSAMYRCASSLQGFEQFFGPGTRLTVL.

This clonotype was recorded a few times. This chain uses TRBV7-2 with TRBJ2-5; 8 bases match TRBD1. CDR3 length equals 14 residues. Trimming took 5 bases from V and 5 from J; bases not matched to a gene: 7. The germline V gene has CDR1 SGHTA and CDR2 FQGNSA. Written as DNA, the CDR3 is TGTGCCAGCAGCATTGGACAGGGTTTGGAGACCCAGTACTTC. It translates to CASSIGQGLETQYF.

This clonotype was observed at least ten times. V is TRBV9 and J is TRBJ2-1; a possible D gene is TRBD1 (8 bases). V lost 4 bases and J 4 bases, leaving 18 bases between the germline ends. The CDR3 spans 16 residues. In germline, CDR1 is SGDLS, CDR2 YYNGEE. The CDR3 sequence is CASSRRGGDRYNEQFF. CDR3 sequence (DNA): TGTGCCAGCAGCCGACGTGGGGGGGACAGGTACAATGAGCAGTTCTTC.

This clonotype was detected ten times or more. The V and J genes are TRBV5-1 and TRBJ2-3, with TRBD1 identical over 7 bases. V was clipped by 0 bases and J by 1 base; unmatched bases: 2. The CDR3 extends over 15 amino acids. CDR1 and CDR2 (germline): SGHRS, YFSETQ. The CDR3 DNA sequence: TGCGCCAGCAGCTTGGGAGGGGGCCGCACAGATACGCAGTATTTT. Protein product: CASSLGGGRTDTQYF.

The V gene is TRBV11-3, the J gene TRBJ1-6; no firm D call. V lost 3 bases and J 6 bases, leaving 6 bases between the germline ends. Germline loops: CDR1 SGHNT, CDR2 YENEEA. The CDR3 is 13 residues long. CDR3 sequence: CASSLNPNSPLHF. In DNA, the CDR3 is TGTGCCAGCAGCTTGAACCCTAATTCACCCCTCCACTTT.

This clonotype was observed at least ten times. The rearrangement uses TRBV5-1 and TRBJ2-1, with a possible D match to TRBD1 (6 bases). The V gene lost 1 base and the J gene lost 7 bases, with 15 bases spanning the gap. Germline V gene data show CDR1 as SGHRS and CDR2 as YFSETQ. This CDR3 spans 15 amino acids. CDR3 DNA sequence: TGCGCCAGCAGCTTGTATGGCGAGAGGGGGAATGAGCAGTTCTTC. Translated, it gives CASSLYGERGNEQFF.

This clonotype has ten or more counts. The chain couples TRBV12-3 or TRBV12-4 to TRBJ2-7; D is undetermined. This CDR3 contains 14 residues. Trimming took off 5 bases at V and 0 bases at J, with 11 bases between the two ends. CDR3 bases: TGTGCCAGCAGTCCACCGGCCAACTCCTACGAGCAGTACTTC. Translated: CASSPPANSYEQYF.

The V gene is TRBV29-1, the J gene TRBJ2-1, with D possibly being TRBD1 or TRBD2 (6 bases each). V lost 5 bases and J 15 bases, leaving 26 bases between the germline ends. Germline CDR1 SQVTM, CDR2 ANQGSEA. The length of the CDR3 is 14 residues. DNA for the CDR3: TGCAGCGTTCCCAACAGGGAAGAGGTGGGGGGTCCGTTCTTC. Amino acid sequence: CSVPNREEVGGPFF.

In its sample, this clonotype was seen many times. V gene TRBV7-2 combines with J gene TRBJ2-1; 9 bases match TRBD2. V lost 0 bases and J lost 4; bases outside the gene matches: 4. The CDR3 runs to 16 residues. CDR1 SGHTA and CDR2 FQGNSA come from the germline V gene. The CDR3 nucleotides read TGTGCCAGCAGCTTAGCGCCCCTAGCGGGATACAATGAGCAGTTCTTC. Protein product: CASSLAPLAGYNEQFF. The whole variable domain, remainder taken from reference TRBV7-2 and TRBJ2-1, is GAGVSQSPSNKVTEKGKDVELRCDPISGHTALYWYRQSLGQGLEFLIYFQGNSAPDKSGLPSDRFSAERTGGSVSTLTIQRTQQEDSAVYLCASSLAPLAGYNEQFFGPGTRLTVL.

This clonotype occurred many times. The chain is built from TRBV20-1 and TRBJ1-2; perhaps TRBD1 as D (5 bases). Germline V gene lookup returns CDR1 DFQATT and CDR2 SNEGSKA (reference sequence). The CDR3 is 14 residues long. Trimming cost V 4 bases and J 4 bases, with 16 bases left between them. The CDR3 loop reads CSATDRVGSYGYTF. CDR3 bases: TGCAGTGCTACAGACAGAGTAGGGAGCTATGGCTACACCTTC.

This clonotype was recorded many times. Here the CDR3 reads CASSQDLPGRSSYEQYF. The CDR3 bases are TGCGCCAGCAGCCAAGATCTCCCGGGACGTAGCTCCTACGAGCAGTACTTC. V is TRBV4-3 and J is TRBJ2-7; D may correspond to TRBD1 or TRBD2 (5 bases each). Germline V lookup: CDR1 LGHNA, CDR2 YSLEER. The CDR3 runs 17 residues. Trimming shortened V by 0 bases and J by 0 bases, and 15 bases separated the two germline ends.

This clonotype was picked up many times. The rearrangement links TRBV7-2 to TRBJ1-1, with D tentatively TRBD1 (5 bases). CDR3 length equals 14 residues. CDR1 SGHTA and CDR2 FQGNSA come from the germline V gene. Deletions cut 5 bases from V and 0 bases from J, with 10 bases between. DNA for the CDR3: TGTGCCAGCAGCGGGGGTGCTATGAACACTGAAGCTTTCTTT. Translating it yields CASSGGAMNTEAFF.

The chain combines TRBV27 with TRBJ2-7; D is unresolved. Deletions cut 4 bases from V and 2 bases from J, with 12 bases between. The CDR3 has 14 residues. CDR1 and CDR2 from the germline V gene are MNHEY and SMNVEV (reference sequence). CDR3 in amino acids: CASSSSDRTYEQYF. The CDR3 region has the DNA TGTGCCAGCAGTTCCTCCGACCGTACCTACGAGCAGTACTTC.

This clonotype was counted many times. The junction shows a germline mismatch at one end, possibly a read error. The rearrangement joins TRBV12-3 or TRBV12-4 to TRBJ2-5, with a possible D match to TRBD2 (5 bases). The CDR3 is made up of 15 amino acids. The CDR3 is CASSVALPGQETQYF. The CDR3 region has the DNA TGTGCCAGCAGTGTAGCTCTCCCGGGGCAAGAGACCCAGTACTTC.

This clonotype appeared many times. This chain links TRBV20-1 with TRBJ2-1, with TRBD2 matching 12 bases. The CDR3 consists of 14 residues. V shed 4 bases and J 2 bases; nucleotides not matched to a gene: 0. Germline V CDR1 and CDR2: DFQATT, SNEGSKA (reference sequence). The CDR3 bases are TGCAGTGCTACTAGCGGGGGGGCCTACAATGAGCAGTTCTTC. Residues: CSATSGGAYNEQFF.

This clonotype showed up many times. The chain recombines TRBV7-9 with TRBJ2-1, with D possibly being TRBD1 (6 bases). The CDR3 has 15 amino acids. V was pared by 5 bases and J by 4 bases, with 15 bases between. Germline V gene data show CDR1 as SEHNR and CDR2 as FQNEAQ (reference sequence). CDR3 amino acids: CASSSRGMGYNEQFF. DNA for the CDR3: TGTGCCAGCAGCAGCAGGGGTATGGGTTACAATGAGCAGTTCTTC.

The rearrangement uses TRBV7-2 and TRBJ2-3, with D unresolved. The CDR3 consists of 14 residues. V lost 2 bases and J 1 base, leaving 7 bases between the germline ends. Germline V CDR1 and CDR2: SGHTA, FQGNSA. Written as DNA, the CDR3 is TGTGCCAGCAGCTTACTCCCCCGCACAGATACGCAGTATTTT. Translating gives CASSLLPRTDTQYF.

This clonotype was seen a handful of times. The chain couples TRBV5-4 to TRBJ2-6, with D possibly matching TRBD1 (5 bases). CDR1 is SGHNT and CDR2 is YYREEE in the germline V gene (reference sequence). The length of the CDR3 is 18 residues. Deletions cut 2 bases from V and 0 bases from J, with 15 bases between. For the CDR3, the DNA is TGTGCCAGCAGCTTAAAAGTGGGGCGGATCTCTGGGGCCAACGTCCTGACTTTC. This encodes CASSLKVGRISGANVLTF.